The 31 T cell receptor beta chains below all came from one sample that was sequenced in a study of shared clonotypes between healthy human individuals. Using immunoSEQ multiplex PCR, the repertoire was profiled, and TCRdb retains in-frame clones only, with some absent. The sample has millions of clones; around 95% are singletons. The sequenced material came from naive CD4+ T cells sorted from blood. Subset of the sample: CD45RA+ positively selected. These receptors were obtained from a man younger than 30 in good health.

V usage is TRBV10-3 and J usage is TRBJ1-6; maybe TRBD1 (6 bases). The V gene's germline CDR1 is ENHRY and CDR2 SYGVKD. Trimming removed 3 bases from V and 8 bases from J, with 11 bases in between. The CDR3 runs 14 residues. The CDR3 DNA reads TGTGCCATCAGTGAAAGGGGGAAAGATTCACCCCTCCACTTT. Translation: CAISERGKDSPLHF.

The rearrangement links TRBV19 to TRBJ2-7, with 16 positions matching TRBD2. CDR1 is LNHDA and CDR2 is SQIVND in the germline V gene (reference sequence). The CDR3 sequence is 16 residues long. Germline trimming cut 10 bases from V and 4 bases from J; bases unmatched to any gene: 10. Here the CDR3 DNA reads TGTGCCACGCGGGGACTAGCGGGAGGGCCGGGGTACGAGCAGTACTTC. This codes for CATRGLAGGPGYEQYF.

V usage is TRBV9 and J usage is TRBJ2-1; D is undetermined. Germline CDR1 reads SGDLS; CDR2 reads YYNGEE. V lost 0 bases, J lost 8 bases, and 15 bases lay in between. This CDR3 comprises 15 residues. CDR3 amino acids: CASSVESPPSDEQFF. The CDR3 DNA is TGTGCCAGCAGCGTAGAAAGCCCCCCATCTGATGAGCAGTTCTTC.

Details on this clone: This specimen includes other DNA sequences encoding the same CDR3. The rearrangement links TRBV6-5 to TRBJ1-6; TRBD1 is a possible D gene (5 bases). V lost 0 bases and J 4 bases, leaving 7 bases between the germline ends. Germline V lookup: CDR1 MNHEY, CDR2 SVGAGI. The CDR3 spans 15 residues. CDR3 sequence: CASSYSTGYNSPLHF. DNA of the CDR3: TGTGCCAGCAGTTACTCCACAGGTTATAATTCACCCCTCCACTTT.

The chain recombines TRBV10-1 with TRBJ1-1, with D unresolved. The V gene's germline CDR1 is WNHNN and CDR2 SYGVQD (reference sequence). The CDR3 sequence is 15 residues long. V lost 2 bases, J lost 1 base, and 11 bases lay in between. As DNA, the CDR3 is TGCGCCAGCAGTGAGGGGGTGGCGGGGAACACTGAAGCTTTCTTT. Protein: CASSEGVAGNTEAFF.

CDR3 region: CASSAPGQGYEQYF. DNA for the CDR3: TGTGCCAGCAGCGCCCCGGGACAGGGCTACGAGCAGTACTTC. The chain combines TRBV11-2 with TRBJ2-7, with 9 bases matching TRBD1. The germline V gene has CDR1 SGHAT and CDR2 FQNNGV. The trim removed 5 bases at V and 3 bases at J, leaving 5 bases unmatched. The CDR3 sequence is 14 residues long.

The V call is TRBV27, the J call TRBJ2-3; 7 nucleotides match TRBD1. CDR3 size: 13 residues. The V and J ends lost 6 bases and 5 bases, in that order; junction bases with no gene match: 5. Germline CDR1 is MNHEY and CDR2 is SMNVEV (reference sequence). Written as DNA, the CDR3 is TGTGCCAGCAGAGAGAGGGGGCGAGATACGCAGTATTTT. It encodes CASRERGRDTQYF.

The chain is built from TRBV15 and TRBJ1-4; 7 bases are shared with TRBD1. Per germline, CDR1 LNHNV and CDR2 YYDKDF (reference sequence). CDR3 length: 14 amino acids. V lost 1 base to trimming and J lost 8 bases; unmatched junction nucleotides: 4. The CDR3 loop is CATSRGQGGEKLFF. Here the CDR3 DNA reads TGTGCCACCAGCAGAGGCCAGGGGGGAGAAAAACTGTTTTTT.

Note on this clone: Other DNA sequences within the sample encode an identical CDR3. This chain uses TRBV18 with TRBJ2-5; D unresolved. Germline V lookup: CDR1 KGHSH, CDR2 LQKENI. This CDR3 is built from 12 residues. V gave up 6 bases and J gave up 5 bases, with 10 bases separating them. CDR3 sequence: CASSPYGETQYF. CDR3 nucleotides: TGTGCCAGCTCCCCATACGGGGAGACCCAGTACTTC.

The chain uses TRBV6-6 and TRBJ2-7, with D perhaps TRBD1 or TRBD2 (5 bases each). The germline CDR1 and CDR2 sequences are MNHNY and SVGAGI (reference sequence). The CDR3 spans 16 residues. V was shortened by 11 bases and J by 0 bases, with 23 bases between the two germline ends. In DNA form, the CDR3 reads TGTGCCGGGGCCCCCTCACGGACTTCGAGCTCCTACGAGCAGTACTTC. It encodes CAGAPSRTSSSYEQYF.

Here the CDR3 DNA reads TGTGCCGCCCAACGAGGGGGACTAGGAGACACCGGGGAGCTGTTTTTT. Its translation is CAAQRGGLGDTGELFF. The gene calls are TRBV2 and TRBJ2-2; 8 bases match TRBD2. Germline lookup yields CDR1 SNHLY and CDR2 FYNNEI. The V segment lost 11 bases and the J segment 3 bases; nucleotides outside the gene matches: 14. This CDR3 comprises 16 residues.

This clone was recorded once. The rearrangement links TRBV18 to TRBJ2-3; D remains unclear. The germline V and J ends were trimmed by 2 bases and 6 bases, with 24 bases remaining between them. The CDR3 extends over 18 amino acids. Germline values: CDR1 KGHSH, CDR2 LQKENI. The CDR3 nucleotides are TGTGCCAGCTCACCATATGAGGCGGCGACGGACCTTGGCGATACGCAGTATTTT. It encodes CASSPYEAATDLGDTQYF.

The chain links TRBV6-5 to TRBJ1-2; 7 nucleotides line up with TRBD1. CDR3 length equals 15 residues. Trimming took 5 bases from V and 8 from J; bases not matched to a gene: 14. The germline V gene encodes CDR1 MNHEY and CDR2 SVGAGI. CDR3 protein: CASSPLSGQAGGYTF. In DNA form, the CDR3 reads TGTGCCAGCAGTCCCCTTAGTGGACAGGCCGGGGGCTACACCTTC.

The V gene is TRBV11-2, the J gene TRBJ1-2; D gene ambiguous. The CDR3 covers 13 residues. V was shortened by 5 bases and J by 4 bases, with 11 bases between the two germline ends. Per the germline V gene, CDR1 is SGHAT and CDR2 is FQNNGV. The CDR3 DNA reads as TGTGCCAGCAGCCCGAGCAAGCCCTATGGCTACACCTTC. It is translated as CASSPSKPYGYTF. Drawing the rest from reference TRBV11-2 and TRBJ1-2, the complete variable domain is EAGVAQSPRYKIIEKRQSVAFWCNPISGHATLYWYQQILGQGPKLLIQFQNNGVVDDSQLPKDRFSAERLKGVDSTLKIQPAKLEDSAVYLCASSPSKPYGYTFGSGTRLTVV.

A single count supports this clone. Other nucleotide sequences in the sample specify the same CDR3. V is TRBV30 and J is TRBJ1-5, with D hard to call. In germline, CDR1 is GTSNPN, CDR2 SVGIG (reference sequence). This CDR3 spans 13 amino acids. The V gene lost 1 base and the J gene lost 5 bases, with 9 bases spanning the gap. CDR3 sequence: CAWSAGLDQPQHF. CDR3 coding DNA: TGTGCCTGGAGTGCCGGGCTGGATCAGCCCCAGCATTTT.

The CDR3 protein is CASSTKAGGAYNEQFF. The CDR3 DNA follows: TGTGCCAGCAGTACCAAGGCCGGGGGGGCCTACAATGAGCAGTTCTTC. This chain links TRBV6-4 with TRBJ2-1, with TRBD2 identical over 8 bases. The CDR3 length is 16 residues. V lost 5 bases to trimming and J lost 2 bases; unmatched junction nucleotides: 8. Per the germline V gene, CDR1 is MRHNA and CDR2 is SNTAGT.

CDR3 bases: TGTGCCAGCTCACGAGCCGGGACAGCGTTCTACGAGCAGTACTTC. Translating it yields CASSRAGTAFYEQYF. The rearrangement uses TRBV18 and TRBJ2-7, with 7 bases matching TRBD1. The CDR3 is 15 residues long. Germline V gene lookup returns CDR1 KGHSH and CDR2 LQKENI. Germline trimming cut 4 bases from V and 3 bases from J; bases unmatched to any gene: 9.

The gene calls are TRBV18 and TRBJ2-7, with D possibly matching TRBD1 (6 bases). Germline values: CDR1 KGHSH, CDR2 LQKENI. Between the trimmed V and J ends, which lost 5 bases and 2 bases, there was a span of 10 bases. This CDR3 has 13 amino acids. Here the CDR3 DNA reads TGTGCCAGCTCAGGGGGCCGGGCCTACGAGCAGTACTTC. Translated: CASSGGRAYEQYF.

V is TRBV6-5 and J is TRBJ2-7, with D perhaps TRBD1 or TRBD2 (5 bases each). CDR3 size: 14 residues. The V and J ends lost 0 bases and 6 bases respectively, with 12 bases between them. Germline V gene lookup returns CDR1 MNHEY and CDR2 SVGAGI. The CDR3 reads CASSYSGLAGEQYF. The CDR3, as DNA: TGTGCCAGCAGTTACTCGGGGCTAGCAGGCGAGCAGTACTTC.

The rearrangement uses TRBV30 and TRBJ1-2, with D unclear. Trimming shortened V by 3 bases and J by 4 bases, and 6 bases separated the two germline ends. Germline V CDR1 and CDR2: GTSNPN, SVGIG (reference sequence). The CDR3 is 11 amino acids. The CDR3 DNA reads as TGTGCCTGGAGCAATATCTATGGCTACACCTTC. Protein product: CAWSNIYGYTF.

The chain couples TRBV15 to TRBJ1-2, with D unresolved. The CDR3 runs 16 residues. Germline V gene sequence: CDR1 LNHNV, CDR2 YYDKDF (reference sequence). The V end was cut by 0 bases, the J end by 8 bases, with 19 bases between. CDR3 in DNA: TGTGCCACCAGCAGAGACCTAGGCAGCAGCACCAACGGCTACACCTTC. Protein: CATSRDLGSSTNGYTF. The full variable domain, with the rest looked up from reference TRBV15 and TRBJ1-2, is DAMVIQNPRYQVTQFGKPVTLSCSQTLNHNVMYWYQQKSSQAPKLLFHYYDKDFNNEADTPDNFQSRRPNTSFCFLDIRSPGLGDTAMYLCATSRDLGSSTNGYTFGSGTRLTVV.

About this clone: The same CDR3 is also encoded by other DNA sequences in this sample. The V gene is TRBV6-1, the J gene TRBJ1-6; D gene ambiguous. The CDR3 covers 13 residues. The V gene's germline CDR1 is MNHNS and CDR2 SASEGT. Deletions cut 1 base from V and 7 bases from J, with 5 bases between. CDR3 DNA sequence: TGTGCCAGCAGTGAAGTCAACAATTCACCCCTCCACTTT. Protein product: CASSEVNNSPLHF.

The V call is TRBV7-2, the J call TRBJ2-7; a weak D match, TRBD1 (6 bases). Trimming removed 5 bases at V and 0 bases at J, with 14 bases between. Germline V CDR1 and CDR2: SGHTA, FQGNSA. The CDR3 has 15 residues. The CDR3 loop is CASSPRQVLSYEQYF. DNA of the CDR3: TGTGCCAGCAGCCCCCGACAGGTACTCTCCTACGAGCAGTACTTC.

This chain uses TRBV14 with TRBJ2-1; 12 nucleotides match TRBD1. Germline V lookup: CDR1 SGHDN, CDR2 FVKESK. Trimming took 3 bases from V and 8 from J; bases not matched to a gene: 14. The CDR3 runs to 18 residues. The CDR3 protein is CASSQSVGQGAGSDEQFF. As DNA, the CDR3 is TGTGCCAGCAGCCAGAGTGTGGGACAGGGGGCAGGTAGCGATGAGCAGTTCTTC.

The chain joins TRBV5-4 to TRBJ2-5, with TRBD1 matching 7 bases. The germline gives CDR1 SGHNT, CDR2 YYREEE (reference sequence). V dropped 4 bases and J dropped 3; count of bases not matched to a gene: 9. The CDR3 is 15 amino acids. The DNA for the CDR3 is TGTGCCAGCAGCCCAACAGGGGCATCGGAAGAGACCCAGTACTTC. Translating it yields CASSPTGASEETQYF. Full variable domain (remainder filled in from reference TRBV5-4 and TRBJ2-5): ETGVTQSPTHLIKTRGQQVTLRCSSQSGHNTVSWYQQALGQGPQFIFQYYREEENGRGNFPPRFSGLQFPNYSSELNVNALELDDSALYLCASSPTGASEETQYFGPGTRLLVL.

The chain joins TRBV6-1 to TRBJ2-3; D is undetermined. Germline V gene data show CDR1 as MNHNS and CDR2 as SASEGT. The CDR3 consists of 12 residues. Between the trimmed V and J ends, which lost 6 bases and 0 bases, there was a span of 4 bases. In DNA, the CDR3 is TGTGCCAGCAGATCTAGCACAGATACGCAGTATTTT. As protein: CASRSSTDTQYF.

The gene calls are TRBV6-5 and TRBJ1-1; 10 bases are a match to TRBD1. The J segment lost 4 bases and the V segment lost 6 bases, leaving 5 bases of the junction unmatched. CDR1 is MNHEY and CDR2 is SVGAGI in the germline V gene. The CDR3 is made up of 14 amino acids. The CDR3 bases are TGTGCCAGCAGCAGGGGACAGGGGAGCACTGAAGCTTTCTTT. It yields the protein CASSRGQGSTEAFF.

This clone was detected only once. V is TRBV18 and J is TRBJ1-5; D unclear. This CDR3 region has 15 residues. V was clipped by 3 bases and J by 0 bases, with 9 bases between them. Germline CDR1 KGHSH, CDR2 LQKENI. DNA for the CDR3: TGTGCCAGCTCACCTACAGACAATAGCAATCAGCCCCAGCATTTT. This gives the protein CASSPTDNSNQPQHF.

Concerning this clone itself: At the DNA level, this CDR3 is encoded by other sequences in the same sample as well. This chain uses TRBV19 with TRBJ2-7, with D tentatively TRBD1 or TRBD2 (5 bases each). Germline CDR1 reads LNHDA; CDR2 reads SQIVND (reference sequence). V gave up 8 bases and J gave up 4 bases, with 12 bases separating them. The CDR3 loop spans 12 amino acids. CDR3 DNA sequence: TGTGCCAGTTCCGACAGACTATACGAGCAGTACTTC. It is translated as CASSDRLYEQYF.

This clone appeared a single time. This chain joins TRBV10-3 and TRBJ1-1, with D unresolved. V dropped 2 bases and J dropped 0 bases, with 7 bases sitting between them. CDR3 length: 14 residues. Germline CDR1 and CDR2: ENHRY and SYGVKD. The CDR3 nucleotides are TGTGCCATCAGTGAGGTGTATCTGAACACTGAAGCTTTCTTT. It yields the protein CAISEVYLNTEAFF.

The chain links TRBV27 to TRBJ2-7; 8 nucleotides align to TRBD2. This CDR3 is built from 15 residues. CDR1 is MNHEY and CDR2 is SMNVEV in the germline V gene (reference sequence). V shed 5 bases and J 4 bases; nucleotides not matched to a gene: 10. The CDR3 DNA is TGTGCCAGCAGTCCCAGCGGGGGCCGTGAGTACGAGCAGTACTTC. Translation: CASSPSGGREYEQYF.